The 30 T cell receptor beta chains listed next were all sequenced from one sample in a study of blood T cell repertoires in COVID-19. Here immunoSEQ multiplex PCR was the method, and the copy in TCRdb shows in-frame clones only, minus some. The sample lists approximately 350,000 clones, around 83% seen once, with about 4.8% in the top ten. Sequencing input: PBMCs or T cells enriched from blood (not recorded which). The receptors here all came from a woman in her fifties or sixties who had recovered from COVID-19.

The chain carries TRBV19 and TRBJ1-2, with D tentatively TRBD1 (5 bases). V was clipped by 5 bases and J by 7 bases, with 17 bases between them. The germline V gene has CDR1 LNHDA and CDR2 SQIVND (reference sequence). There are 14 residues in the CDR3. The CDR3 loop reads CASSPTAGGTGYTF. The DNA of the CDR3 is TGTGCCAGTAGTCCCACTGCGGGGGGGACTGGCTACACCTTC.

This sequence joins TRBV11-3 and TRBJ1-1; TRBD1 might be the D (6 bases). V lost 3 bases, J lost 1 base, and 12 bases lay in between. There are 15 residues in the CDR3. Germline CDR1 and CDR2: SGHNT and YENEEA. The CDR3 sequence: CASSLGGTQNTEAFF. CDR3 DNA sequence: TGTGCCAGCAGCTTGGGAGGGACACAGAACACTGAAGCTTTCTTT.

CDR3 region: CSALFNEQFF. CDR3 coding DNA: TGCAGTGCCCTTTTTAATGAGCAGTTCTTC. The genes are TRBV20-1 and TRBJ2-1; D ambiguous. V lost 6 bases, J lost 7 bases, and 7 bases lay in between. This CDR3 spans 10 amino acids. Germline loops: CDR1 DFQATT, CDR2 SNEGSKA (reference sequence).

This clone was recorded once. J is TRBJ1-2 and V is TRBV15; TRBD1 matches at 7 bases. This CDR3 has 16 amino acids. Germline lookup yields CDR1 LNHNV and CDR2 YYDKDF (reference sequence). After removal of 2 bases from V and 2 bases from J, the junction contained 8 bases not matched to a gene. The CDR3 bases are TGTGCCACCAGCAGATCCGGGACAGAAACGAACTATGGCTACACCTTC. Translation: CATSRSGTETNYGYTF.

This chain uses TRBV5-1 with TRBJ1-2; 11 bases line up with TRBD1. The V gene's germline CDR1 is SGHRS and CDR2 YFSETQ. The length of the CDR3 is 18 residues. J gave up 2 bases and V 5 bases, and 14 bases lay outside the gene matches. CDR3: CASRPLPGQGGPNYGYTF. The CDR3 DNA reads TGCGCCAGCAGACCCCTGCCGGGACAGGGGGGACCCAACTATGGCTACACCTTC.

This chain links TRBV12-3 or TRBV12-4 with TRBJ2-5, with unresolved D. The CDR3 is made up of 13 amino acids. Trimming removed 3 bases from V and 5 bases from J, with 10 bases in between. This CDR3 reads CASSFGERETQYF. In DNA, the CDR3 is TGTGCCAGCAGTTTTGGAGAAAGGGAGACCCAGTACTTC.

The V gene is TRBV3-1 (or the pseudogene TRBV3-2), the J gene TRBJ2-4, with a possible D match to TRBD2 (7 bases). The CDR3 is 16 residues long. The germline V and J ends were trimmed by 5 bases and 2 bases, with 16 bases remaining between them. Per the germline V gene, CDR1 is LGHDT and CDR2 is YNNKEL (reference sequence). The CDR3 loop reads CASSERGAGSKNIQYF. In nucleotides, the CDR3 is TGTGCCAGCAGCGAACGGGGGGCCGGCTCCAAAAACATTCAGTACTTC.

The chain links TRBV6-1 to TRBJ2-7; D is ambiguous. The CDR3 runs 14 residues. Between the trimmed V and J ends, which lost 2 bases and 0 bases, there was a span of 8 bases. The germline gives CDR1 MNHNS, CDR2 SASEGT. CDR3 region: CASSEYDISYEQYF. CDR3 coding DNA: TGTGCCAGCAGTGAATATGACATCTCCTACGAGCAGTACTTC.

This chain joins TRBV4-1 and TRBJ2-5; 14 bases are a match to TRBD2. After removal of 5 bases from V and 5 bases from J, the junction contained 10 bases not matched to a gene. Germline V gene data show CDR1 as MGHRA and CDR2 as YSYEKL. This CDR3 comprises 17 residues. The CDR3 here is CASSRTGTSGSGETQYF. CDR3 sequence (DNA): TGCGCCAGCAGCAGAACAGGGACTAGCGGGAGCGGGGAGACCCAGTACTTC.

The chain couples TRBV4-1 to TRBJ2-1, with 10 bases aligning to TRBD2. This CDR3 spans 16 amino acids. Germline CDR1 is MGHRA and CDR2 is YSYEKL. Germline trimming cut 6 bases from V and 6 bases from J; bases unmatched to any gene: 11. CDR3 DNA: TGCGCCAGCAGTCCAACAGCGGGGGGGCCTGGCAATGAGCAGTTCTTC. Its protein is CASSPTAGGPGNEQFF.

This sequence joins TRBV3-1 (or the pseudogene TRBV3-2) and TRBJ1-5; 7 bases line up with TRBD1. The V and J ends lost 4 bases and 3 bases, in that order; junction bases with no gene match: 6. The length of the CDR3 is 15 residues. Germline CDR1 LGHDT, CDR2 YNNKEL (reference sequence). CDR3 nucleotides: TGTGCCAGCAGCCTGACAGGGTCGTCCAATCAGCCCCAGCATTTT. Translation gives CASSLTGSSNQPQHF.

CDR3 loop: CASSQDRDGAKFF. The CDR3 DNA reads TGTGCCAGCAGCCAGGACAGGGATGGGGCTAAGTTCTTC. The chain links TRBV27 to TRBJ2-1; 8 bases map to TRBD1. V lost 6 bases and J lost 14; bases outside the gene matches: 12. The CDR3 loop spans 13 amino acids. Germline values: CDR1 MNHEY, CDR2 SMNVEV (reference sequence).

V usage is TRBV2 and J usage is TRBJ1-1; D may be TRBD1 (6 bases). The CDR3 totals 14 residues. Germline loops: CDR1 SNHLY, CDR2 FYNNEI. The V and J ends lost 6 bases and 3 bases respectively, with 14 bases between them. Written as DNA, the CDR3 is TGTGCCAGCAGGGTAACAGGGATGTACACTGAAGCTTTCTTT. Its translation is CASRVTGMYTEAFF.

The chain is built from TRBV5-1 and TRBJ1-1; D perhaps matches TRBD1 (5 bases). V lost 5 bases and J lost 6, with 11 bases in between. The CDR3 is 12 amino acids. Germline V gene lookup returns CDR1 SGHRS and CDR2 YFSETQ. The CDR3 region is CASRGGSPEAFF. In DNA form, the CDR3 reads TGCGCCAGCAGGGGGGGGAGTCCTGAAGCTTTCTTT.

The rearrangement uses TRBV5-4 and TRBJ1-2; TRBD1 matches 8 bases. The V segment lost 4 bases and the J segment 3 bases; nucleotides outside the gene matches: 8. This CDR3 has 15 amino acids. Per germline, CDR1 SGHNT and CDR2 YYREEE (reference sequence). The CDR3 here is CASSPRTGSDYGYTF. Here the CDR3 DNA reads TGTGCCAGCAGCCCAAGGACAGGGTCCGACTATGGCTACACCTTC.

This chain uses TRBV2 with TRBJ2-7; TRBD2 is a possible D gene (6 bases). The V gene lost 2 bases and the J gene lost 2 bases, with 16 bases spanning the gap. The germline V gene has CDR1 SNHLY and CDR2 FYNNEI. This CDR3 is 16 amino acids long. CDR3 sequence reads: CASSERGLRSPYEQYF. The CDR3 DNA is TGTGCCAGCAGTGAACGGGGACTCAGATCCCCCTACGAGCAGTACTTC.

The gene calls are TRBV6-1 and TRBJ2-7; maybe TRBD2 (5 bases). Germline-derived CDR1 and CDR2 are MNHNS and SASEGT. This CDR3 contains 14 residues. The ends were cut back, 3 bases at V and 4 bases at J, with 13 bases in the middle. The CDR3 sequence: CASSEGLSGYEQYF. CDR3 DNA sequence: TGTGCCAGCAGTGAGGGGTTATCGGGGTACGAGCAGTACTTC.

The J gene is TRBJ2-1, the V gene TRBV5-4, with 10 bases aligning to TRBD2. The CDR3 is made up of 17 amino acids. J gave up 6 bases and V 4 bases, and 13 bases lay outside the gene matches. CDR1 is SGHNT, CDR2 YYREEE, per germline (reference sequence). In DNA form, the CDR3 reads TGTGCCAGCAGCCATGGGGCTAGCGGGAGTTTTGTCAATGAGCAGTTCTTC. Protein product: CASSHGASGSFVNEQFF.

The rearrangement links TRBV7-9 to TRBJ1-1; 7 bases are shared with TRBD1. The V and J ends lost 5 bases and 4 bases, in that order; junction bases with no gene match: 10. Germline CDR1 reads SEHNR; CDR2 reads FQNEAQ (reference sequence). This CDR3 has 15 residues. In DNA, the CDR3 is TGTGCCAGCAGCATAACAGGGGCGGTTGGCACTGAAGCTTTCTTT. Translating it yields CASSITGAVGTEAFF.

The chain has TRBV15 and TRBJ2-3; 13 bases are shared with TRBD2. Germline-derived CDR1 and CDR2 are LNHNV and YYDKDF (reference sequence). This CDR3 spans 20 amino acids. The V and J ends lost 0 bases and 1 base, in that order; junction bases with no gene match: 10. The CDR3 here is CATSRDNWGLAGTGTDTQYF. In DNA, the CDR3 is TGTGCCACCAGCAGAGATAATTGGGGACTAGCGGGGACGGGCACAGATACGCAGTATTTT.

The chain combines TRBV6-5 with TRBJ1-1, with 7 bases aligning to TRBD1. J gave up 5 bases and V 7 bases, and 10 bases lay outside the gene matches. The V gene's germline CDR1 is MNHEY and CDR2 SVGAGI. This CDR3 is built from 14 residues. The CDR3 region has the DNA TGTGCCAGCACCAAGGGGACAGAGGGGACTGAAGCTTTCTTT. Its translation: CASTKGTEGTEAFF.

The chain carries TRBV29-1 and TRBJ1-6; D not resolved. The V end lost 6 bases, the J end lost 8 bases, and 5 bases lay between the germline ends. The length of the CDR3 is 10 residues. CDR1 SQVTM and CDR2 ANQGSEA come from the germline V gene. CDR3 DNA: TGCAGCGTGACTTATTCACCCCTCCACTTT. It yields the protein CSVTYSPLHF.

The chain uses TRBV9 and TRBJ2-1; 7 bases match TRBD2. CDR1 and CDR2 from the germline V gene are SGDLS and YYNGEE. Trimming at V came to 0 bases and at J to 5 bases, leaving 8 bases not matched to a gene. The CDR3 covers 16 residues. CDR3 region: CASSVGAGAKNNEQFF. The CDR3 nucleotides are TGTGCCAGCAGCGTAGGGGCGGGAGCTAAAAACAATGAGCAGTTCTTC.

This clone was observed a handful of times. The chain links TRBV5-4 to TRBJ2-7; a weak D match, TRBD1 (7 bases). CDR1 SGHNT and CDR2 YYREEE come from the germline V gene (reference sequence). Trimming stripped 3 bases from V and 4 bases from J, with 14 bases between. The CDR3 has 14 residues. Here the CDR3 DNA reads TGTGCCAGCAGCTGGAGGGGGCGACTTTACGAGCAGTACTTC. This translates into CASSWRGRLYEQYF. The full variable domain, with the rest looked up from reference TRBV5-4 and TRBJ2-7, is ETGVTQSPTHLIKTRGQQVTLRCSSQSGHNTVSWYQQALGQGPQFIFQYYREEENGRGNFPPRFSGLQFPNYSSELNVNALELDDSALYLCASSWRGRLYEQYFGPGTRLTVT.

This clone was seen a single time. The gene calls are TRBV7-9 and TRBJ1-2; 7 bases are shared with TRBD1. Germline trimming cut 5 bases from V and 2 bases from J; bases unmatched to any gene: 8. The CDR3 has 15 residues. Germline V gene sequence: CDR1 SEHNR, CDR2 FQNEAQ (reference sequence). CDR3 protein: CASSQSGTVNYGYTF. CDR3 sequence (DNA): TGTGCCAGCAGCCAATCCGGGACAGTCAACTATGGCTACACCTTC.

The V and J genes are TRBV4-1 and TRBJ1-1, with a weak D call TRBD1 (6 bases). Germline CDR1 is MGHRA and CDR2 is YSYEKL. V shed 0 bases and J shed 4 bases, with 18 bases lying between them. The CDR3 has 17 amino acids. The CDR3 DNA reads as TGCGCCAGCAGCCAAGATAGGCCCGGGTTAGGGGGCACTGAAGCTTTCTTT. It encodes CASSQDRPGLGGTEAFF.

The CDR3: CASSESGRGAQGYTF. The CDR3 region has the DNA TGTGCCAGCAGTGAATCGGGCAGGGGGGCGCAAGGCTACACCTTC. V is TRBV25-1 and J is TRBJ1-2, with 7 bases matching TRBD1. The V segment lost 1 base and the J segment 8 bases; nucleotides outside the gene matches: 10. Per the germline V gene, CDR1 is MGHDK and CDR2 is SYGVNS. This CDR3 spans 15 amino acids.

The rearrangement uses TRBV3-1 (or the pseudogene TRBV3-2) and TRBJ1-1, with D tentatively TRBD1 (6 bases). Germline V gene sequence: CDR1 LGHDT, CDR2 YNNKEL (reference sequence). The V gene lost 5 bases and the J gene lost 4 bases, with 11 bases spanning the gap. This CDR3 comprises 13 residues. The CDR3 sequence: CASSSTGTTEAFF. The CDR3 bases are TGTGCCAGCAGCTCCACAGGGACCACTGAAGCTTTCTTT.

V usage is TRBV4-1 and J usage is TRBJ1-2; 7 nucleotides agree with TRBD1. Germline loops: CDR1 MGHRA, CDR2 YSYEKL. With 5 bases clipped from V and 7 bases from J, the junction kept 13 bases outside the gene matches. The CDR3 runs to 15 residues. The CDR3: CASSDTTGTLFGYTF. In DNA, the CDR3 is TGCGCCAGCAGCGACACGACAGGGACACTTTTTGGCTACACCTTC.

The chain is built from TRBV6-2 or TRBV6-3 and TRBJ2-7, with 10 bases aligning to TRBD1. The CDR3 covers 17 residues. Germline CDR1 is MNHEY and CDR2 is SVGEGT. J was trimmed by 2 bases and V by 2 bases; bases with no gene match: 9. CDR3 protein: CASSYGVSGTGAYEQYF. The CDR3 nucleotides are TGTGCCAGCAGTTACGGGGTTTCCGGGACAGGGGCCTACGAGCAGTACTTC.